This T cell receptor (beta chain) was sequenced for a study of T cell responses to AZD1222 COVID-19 vaccine. Study-level points and caveats: A rise in Spike-specific TCR breadth and depth followed two AZD1222 doses.

Trimming removed 6 bases at V and 4 bases at J, with 10 bases between. The CDR3 is 12 residues long. Germline-derived CDR1 and CDR2 are MNHEY and SVGAGI. Using immunoSEQ multiplex PCR, the repertoire was profiled, and TCRdb retains in-frame clones only, with some absent. The profile shows 150,000 to 200,000 clones, more than 75% of them singletons. A note on this clone: Its antigen remains unknown.

Sequences were derived from peripheral blood, sampled on day 0 of MenACWY control vaccination. V gene TRBV6-5 combines with J gene TRBJ2-7; D uncertain. The clonotype originates from an adult in good health. The CDR3 sequence is CASSRGPYEQYF. In nucleotides, the CDR3 is TGTGCCAGCAGCCGTGGACCATACGAGCAGTACTTC.